Listed here are 13 T cell receptor beta chains from one sample, sequenced in a study of T cell responses to AZD1222 COVID-19 vaccine. TCRdb's copy holds only in-frame clones and misses some; the assay was immunoSEQ multiplex PCR. This sample has around 130,000 clones; about 94% occur once, and the top ten carry 4%. The sequencing here drew on peripheral blood, taken 28 days after the second AZD1222 dose. All receptors come from an adult who received the AZD1222 COVID-19 vaccine.

This sequence joins TRBV9 and TRBJ1-2; a weak D match, TRBD1 (6 bases). Germline CDR1 SGDLS, CDR2 YYNGEE. CDR3 length: 15 residues. Deletions cut 4 bases from V and 8 bases from J, with 21 bases between. In DNA form, the CDR3 reads TGTGCCAGCAGCCCCCGGGGGCCGGGAATTGAGGGCTACACCTTC. Protein: CASSPRGPGIEGYTF.

The genes are TRBV10-3 and TRBJ1-1, with 9 positions matching TRBD1. The germline gives CDR1 ENHRY, CDR2 SYGVKD. The CDR3 loop spans 13 amino acids. V dropped 6 bases and J dropped 6; count of bases not matched to a gene: 5. The CDR3 is CAIRVDRGAEAFF. CDR3 sequence (DNA): TGTGCCATCAGGGTGGACAGGGGAGCTGAAGCTTTCTTT.

This rearrangement joins TRBV14 to TRBJ2-2; TRBD1 aligns across 10 bases. Per germline, CDR1 SGHDN and CDR2 FVKESK. The CDR3 has 18 amino acids. Trimming took 1 base from V and 0 from J; bases not matched to a gene: 5. CDR3: CASSQGTGGITNTGELFF. For the CDR3, the DNA is TGTGCCAGCAGCCAAGGGACAGGGGGTATTACGAACACCGGGGAGCTGTTTTTT.

The J gene is TRBJ2-1, the V gene TRBV6-5; D tentatively fits TRBD1 or TRBD2 (5 bases each). CDR3 length: 13 amino acids. V was trimmed by 2 bases and J by 12 bases, leaving 14 bases between them. The germline V gene has CDR1 MNHEY and CDR2 SVGAGI. The DNA for the CDR3 is TGTGCCAGCAGTTACGAAGGGCCGAGGGGGCAGTTCTTC. This sequence encodes CASSYEGPRGQFF.

V and J are TRBV6-1 and TRBJ2-1; TRBD1 matches 8 bases. Looked up from germline, CDR1 is MNHNS and CDR2 is SASEGT. V lost 1 base, J lost 4 bases, and 3 bases stayed unmatched. The CDR3 has 15 amino acids. DNA of the CDR3: TGTGCCAGCAGTGAAGGCCAGGGGGCTTACAATGAGCAGTTCTTC. Encoded protein: CASSEGQGAYNEQFF.

The chain recombines TRBV27 with TRBJ2-7, with 8 positions matching TRBD1. The CDR3 extends over 13 amino acids. V was clipped by 6 bases and J by 6 bases; unmatched bases: 7. Germline V gene sequence: CDR1 MNHEY, CDR2 SMNVEV (reference sequence). This chain's CDR3 is CASRLLTGGEQYF. CDR3 bases: TGTGCCAGCAGACTACTTACAGGGGGCGAGCAGTACTTC.

V and J are TRBV28 and TRBJ2-7; D may be TRBD2 (6 bases). The V and J ends lost 10 bases and 5 bases respectively, with 12 bases between them. Germline CDR1 MDHEN, CDR2 SYDVKM. The CDR3 loop spans 11 amino acids. The CDR3 here is CATSTGDEQYF. DNA of the CDR3: TGTGCCACCTCAACGGGGGACGAGCAGTACTTC. Variable domain in full (rest from reference TRBV28 and TRBJ2-7): DVKVTQSSRYLVKRTGEKVFLECVQDMDHENMFWYRQDPGLGLRLIYFSYDVKMKEKGDIPEGYSVSREKKERFSLILESASTNQTSMYLCATSTGDEQYFGPGTRLTVT.

This chain joins TRBV2 and TRBJ2-7; 7 positions match TRBD2. Germline V gene lookup returns CDR1 SNHLY and CDR2 FYNNEI. With 6 bases clipped from V and 2 bases from J, the junction kept 13 bases outside the gene matches. This CDR3 contains 16 residues. The DNA for the CDR3 is TGTGCCAGCAGCGTGACCCGGGCTAGCGGAACCTACGAGCAGTACTTC. Amino acid sequence: CASSVTRASGTYEQYF.

The rearrangement links TRBV29-1 to TRBJ1-2; 8 bases are shared with TRBD1. CDR3 length equals 12 residues. Germline V gives CDR1 SQVTM, CDR2 ANQGSEA. The trim removed 3 bases at V and 6 bases at J, leaving 3 bases unmatched. The CDR3 region is CSVDRGLDGYTF. In DNA, the CDR3 is TGCAGCGTTGACAGGGGGCTGGATGGCTACACCTTC. Together with reference TRBV29-1 and TRBJ1-2, the CDR3 gives the full variable domain: SAVISQKPSRDICQRGTSLTIQCQVDSQVTMMFWYRQQPGQSLTLIATANQGSEATYESGFVIDKFPISRPNLTFSTLTVSNMSPEDSSIYLCSVDRGLDGYTFGSGTRLTVV.

The chain combines TRBV18 with TRBJ1-6, with TRBD1 as a possible D gene (6 bases). The CDR3 is 15 residues long. The V end was cut by 4 bases, the J end by 10 bases, with 17 bases between. Germline V gives CDR1 KGHSH, CDR2 LQKENI. Here the CDR3 reads CASSQSAQGESPLHF. CDR3 nucleotides: TGTGCCAGCTCACAATCGGCACAGGGTGAATCACCCCTCCACTTT.

This chain joins TRBV4-1 and TRBJ1-2; TRBD1 is a possible D gene (6 bases). The CDR3 is 16 amino acids. Trimming cost V 7 bases and J 8 bases, with 26 bases left between them. The germline V gene encodes CDR1 MGHRA and CDR2 YSYEKL. The CDR3 sequence is CASTTQGSAFVDGYTF. The CDR3 DNA is TGCGCCAGCACCACGCAGGGGTCCGCATTTGTAGACGGCTACACCTTC.

The chain employs TRBV12-3 or TRBV12-4 and TRBJ1-5; a weak D match, TRBD1 (5 bases). The CDR3 length is 13 residues. V lost 6 bases and J lost 5, with 11 bases in between. Here the CDR3 reads CASSLDRYQPQHF. In nucleotides, the CDR3 is TGTGCCAGCAGCCTTGACAGATATCAGCCCCAGCATTTT.

This chain's CDR3 is CASSVRSGGADTQYF. CDR3 DNA sequence: TGTGCCAGCAGCGTACGTAGCGGGGGGGCAGATACGCAGTATTTT. The chain links TRBV9 to TRBJ2-3, with 11 nucleotides matching TRBD2. V shed 1 base, J shed 4 bases, and the junction held 2 bases outside the gene matches. The CDR3 is 15 amino acids. CDR1 SGDLS and CDR2 YYNGEE come from the germline V gene.